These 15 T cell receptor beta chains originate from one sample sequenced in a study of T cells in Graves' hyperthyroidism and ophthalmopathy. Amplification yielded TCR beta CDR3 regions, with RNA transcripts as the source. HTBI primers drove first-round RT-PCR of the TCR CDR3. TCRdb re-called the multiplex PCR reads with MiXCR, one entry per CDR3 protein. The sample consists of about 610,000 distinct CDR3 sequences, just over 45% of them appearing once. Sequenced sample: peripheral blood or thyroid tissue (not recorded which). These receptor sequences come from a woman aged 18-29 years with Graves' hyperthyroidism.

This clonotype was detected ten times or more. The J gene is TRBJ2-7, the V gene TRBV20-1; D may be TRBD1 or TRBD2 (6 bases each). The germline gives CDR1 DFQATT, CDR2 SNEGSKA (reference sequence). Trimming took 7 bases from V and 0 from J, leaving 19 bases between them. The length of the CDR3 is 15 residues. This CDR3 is CSGKGGGLSSYEQYF. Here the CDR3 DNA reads TGCAGTGGGAAGGGGGGAGGCCTATCCTCCTACGAGCAGTACTTC.

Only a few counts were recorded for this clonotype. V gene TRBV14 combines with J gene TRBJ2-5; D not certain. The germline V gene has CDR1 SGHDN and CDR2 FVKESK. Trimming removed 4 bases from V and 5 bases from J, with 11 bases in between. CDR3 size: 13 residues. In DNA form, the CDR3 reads TGTGCCAGCAGCCCTCTATCCCGGGAGACCCAGTACTTC. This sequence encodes CASSPLSRETQYF.

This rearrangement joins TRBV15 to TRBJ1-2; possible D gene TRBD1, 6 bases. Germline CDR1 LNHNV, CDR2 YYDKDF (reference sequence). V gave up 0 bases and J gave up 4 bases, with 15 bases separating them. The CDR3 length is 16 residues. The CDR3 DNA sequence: TGTGCCACCAGCAGAGAAGGGACATGGGGGCCCTATGGCTACACCTTC. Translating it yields CATSREGTWGPYGYTF.

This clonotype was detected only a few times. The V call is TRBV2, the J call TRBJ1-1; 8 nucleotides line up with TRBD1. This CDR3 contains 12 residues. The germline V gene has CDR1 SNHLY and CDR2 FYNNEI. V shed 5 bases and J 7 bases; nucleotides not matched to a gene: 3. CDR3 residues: CASSRQGSEAFF. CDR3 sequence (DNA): TGTGCCAGCAGTCGACAGGGGAGTGAAGCTTTCTTT.

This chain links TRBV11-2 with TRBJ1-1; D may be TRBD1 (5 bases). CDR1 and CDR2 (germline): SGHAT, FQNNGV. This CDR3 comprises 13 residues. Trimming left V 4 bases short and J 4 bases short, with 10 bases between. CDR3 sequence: CASSYSGTTEAFF. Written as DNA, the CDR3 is TGTGCCAGCAGCTATAGCGGGACCACTGAAGCTTTCTTT.

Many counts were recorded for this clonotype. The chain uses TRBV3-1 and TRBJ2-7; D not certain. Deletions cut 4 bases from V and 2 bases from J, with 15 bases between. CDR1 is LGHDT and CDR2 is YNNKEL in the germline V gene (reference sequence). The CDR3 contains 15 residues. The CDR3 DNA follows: TGTGCCAGCAGCCCAGAGGACGGAATTCCCTACGAGCAGTACTTC. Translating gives CASSPEDGIPYEQYF.

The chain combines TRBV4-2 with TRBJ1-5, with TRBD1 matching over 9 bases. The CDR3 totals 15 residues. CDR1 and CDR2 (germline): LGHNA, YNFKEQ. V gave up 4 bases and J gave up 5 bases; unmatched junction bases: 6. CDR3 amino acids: CASSPGQGSDQPQHF. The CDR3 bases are TGTGCCAGCAGCCCGGGACAGGGTAGTGATCAGCCCCAGCATTTT.

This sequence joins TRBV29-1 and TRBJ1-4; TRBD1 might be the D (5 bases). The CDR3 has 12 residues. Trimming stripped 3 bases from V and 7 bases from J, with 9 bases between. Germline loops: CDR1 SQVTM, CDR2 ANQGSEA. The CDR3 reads CSVDVGGEKLFF. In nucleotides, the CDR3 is TGCAGCGTTGATGTGGGGGGTGAAAAACTGTTTTTT.

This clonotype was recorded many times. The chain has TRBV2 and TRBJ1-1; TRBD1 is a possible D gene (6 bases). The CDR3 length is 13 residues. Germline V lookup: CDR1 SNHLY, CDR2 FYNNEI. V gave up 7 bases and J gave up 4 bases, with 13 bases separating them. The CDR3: CASMAGAGTEAFF. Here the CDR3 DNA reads TGTGCCAGCATGGCGGGGGCCGGCACTGAAGCTTTCTTT.

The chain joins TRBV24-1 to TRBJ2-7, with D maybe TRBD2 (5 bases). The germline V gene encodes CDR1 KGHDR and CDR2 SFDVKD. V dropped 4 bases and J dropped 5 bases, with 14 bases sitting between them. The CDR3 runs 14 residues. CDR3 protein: CATSDRRNYNEQYF. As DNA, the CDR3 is TGTGCCACCAGTGACAGGAGGAACTACAACGAGCAGTACTTC.

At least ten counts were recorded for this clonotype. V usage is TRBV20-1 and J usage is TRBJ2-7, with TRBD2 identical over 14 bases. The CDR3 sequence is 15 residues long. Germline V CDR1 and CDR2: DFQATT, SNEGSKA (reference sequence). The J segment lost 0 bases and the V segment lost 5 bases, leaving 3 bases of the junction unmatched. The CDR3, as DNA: TGCAGTGCTGACGGGACTAGCGGGAGCTCCTACGAGCAGTACTTC. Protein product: CSADGTSGSSYEQYF.

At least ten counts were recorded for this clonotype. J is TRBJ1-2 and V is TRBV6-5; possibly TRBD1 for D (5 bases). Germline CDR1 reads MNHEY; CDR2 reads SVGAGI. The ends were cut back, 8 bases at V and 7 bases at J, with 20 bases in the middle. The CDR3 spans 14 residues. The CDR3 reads CASQLSAQGAGYTF. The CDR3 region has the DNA TGTGCCAGCCAGTTGAGTGCTCAGGGTGCTGGCTACACCTTC.

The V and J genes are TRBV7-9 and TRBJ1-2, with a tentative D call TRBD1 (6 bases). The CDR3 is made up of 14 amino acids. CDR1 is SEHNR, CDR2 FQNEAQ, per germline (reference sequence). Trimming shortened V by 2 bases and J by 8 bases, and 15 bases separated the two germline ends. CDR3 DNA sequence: TGTGCCAGCAGCTTAAGGGTCATCAGGGGAGGCTACACCTTC. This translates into CASSLRVIRGGYTF. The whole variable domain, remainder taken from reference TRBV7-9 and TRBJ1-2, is DTGVSQNPRHKITKRGQNVTFRCDPISEHNRLYWYRQTLGQGPEFLTYFQNEAQLEKSRLLSDRFSAERPKGSFSTLEIQRTEQGDSAMYLCASSLRVIRGGYTFGSGTRLTVV.

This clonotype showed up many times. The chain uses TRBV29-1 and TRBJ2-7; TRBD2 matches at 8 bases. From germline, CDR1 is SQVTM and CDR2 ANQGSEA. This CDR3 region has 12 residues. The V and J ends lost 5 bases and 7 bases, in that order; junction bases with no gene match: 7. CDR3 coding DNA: TGCAGCGTTCTTAGCGGGACGGGGGAGCAGTACTTC. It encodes CSVLSGTGEQYF.

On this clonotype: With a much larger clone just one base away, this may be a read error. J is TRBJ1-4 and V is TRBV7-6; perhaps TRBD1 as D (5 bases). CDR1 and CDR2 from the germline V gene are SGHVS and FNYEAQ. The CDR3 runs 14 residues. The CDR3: CANSFRDANEKLFF. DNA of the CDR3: TGTGCCAACAGCTTCCGGGACGCAAATGAAAAACTGTTTTTT.